This T cell receptor (beta chain) is drawn from a study of T-cell reconstitution after alpha-beta-depleted transplantation in children. CDR3 length: 15 residues. Per the germline V gene, CDR1 is LGHNA and CDR2 is YNFKEQ. Trimming took 2 bases from V and 4 from J, leaving 11 bases between them. Comments on this clonotype: The antigen is undetermined.

Study conclusions and caveats: By one year post-transplant, T-cell counts and diversity largely arose from T cells that were newly produced. Where alpha-beta T cells came from about two months after transplant was reportedly several hundred expanded graft clones. Surviving recipient T cells and intrathymic progenitors accounted for some patients' high TCRbeta diversity at day 60.

For TCRbeta, the library was prepared with unique molecular identifiers. In TCRdb, the PCR reads were re-called with MiXCR into one record per CDR3 protein. The table records 800,000 to 1,000,000 distinct CDR3 sequences, roughly 29% of them present only once. This clonotype originated in a boy under two years old who had a stem cell transplant for SCID, so the T cells may come from the graft donor. The chain recombines TRBV4-2 with TRBJ1-4; D is possibly TRBD1 (5 bases). Source: PBMCs, mostly from graft donor cells, taken 360 days after TCRalphabeta/CD19-depleted stem cell transplant. The CDR3 DNA reads TGTGCCAGCAGCCAAAAGGGGAGAGGTAATGAAAAACTGTTTTTT. Translating gives CASSQKGRGNEKLFF.